One sample yielded the 7 T cell receptor beta chains listed below, sequenced in a study of PD-L1 blockade in urothelial cancer. Assay used: immunoSEQ multiplex PCR; TCRdb lists only in-frame clones, some missing. The sample has roughly 38,000 clones, roughly 82% seen once; the top ten hold around 3.7%. Sequences were derived from PBMCs, sampled around atezolizumab (anti-PD-L1) treatment. The receptors originated from a man between 65 and 85 years old with urothelial cancer.

CDR3 sequence: CASSKLTGNTEAFF. The DNA for the CDR3 is TGTGCCAGCAGTAAACTAACAGGGAACACTGAAGCTTTCTTT. The chain uses TRBV2 and TRBJ1-1; the D gene is possibly TRBD1 (5 bases). Germline loops: CDR1 SNHLY, CDR2 FYNNEI. V was pared by 5 bases and J by 1 base, with 11 bases between. There are 14 residues in the CDR3.

The rearrangement joins TRBV19 to TRBJ1-1; D gene uncertain. Germline V CDR1 and CDR2: LNHDA, SQIVND (reference sequence). Trimming shortened V by 8 bases and J by 2 bases, and 12 bases separated the two germline ends. The CDR3 is 13 residues long. As DNA, the CDR3 is TGTGCCAGTGGCCTTACCCAAAACACTGAAGCTTTCTTT. It specifies CASGLTQNTEAFF.

About this clone itself: Other nucleotide sequences from this sample produce the same CDR3. The chain links TRBV11-3 to TRBJ2-5; TRBD2 matches 7 bases. This CDR3 spans 17 amino acids. Per the germline V gene, CDR1 is SGHNT and CDR2 is YENEEA. The ends lost 5 bases at V and 1 base at J; junction bases unmatched: 13. CDR3 DNA: TGTGCCAGCAGCCCTGGGTGGACTAGTGGGCTCCAAGAGACCCAGTACTTC. Residues: CASSPGWTSGLQETQYF. Complete variable domain (other parts from reference TRBV11-3 and TRBJ2-5): EAGVVQSPRYKIIEKKQPVAFWCNPISGHNTLYWYLQNLGQGPELLIRYENEEAVDDSQLPKDRFSAERLKGVDSTLKIQPAELGDSAVYLCASSPGWTSGLQETQYFGPGTRLLVL.

The genes are TRBV5-1 and TRBJ1-1; D possibly corresponds to TRBD1 (6 bases). From germline, CDR1 is SGHRS and CDR2 YFSETQ. CDR3 length equals 16 residues. V lost 2 bases and J lost 0, with 14 bases in between. The CDR3 sequence is CASSLGTLAMNTEAFF. The CDR3 DNA reads TGCGCCAGCAGCTTAGGGACACTCGCCATGAACACTGAAGCTTTCTTT. Full variable domain (missing parts from reference TRBV5-1 and TRBJ1-1): KAGVTQTPRYLIKTRGQQVTLSCSPISGHRSVSWYQQTPGQGLQFLFEYFSETQRNKGNFPGRFSGRQFSNSRSEMNVSTLELGDSALYLCASSLGTLAMNTEAFFGQGTRLTVV.

V gene TRBV7-9 combines with J gene TRBJ1-2; D might be TRBD1 (5 bases). The V gene's germline CDR1 is SEHNR and CDR2 FQNEAQ (reference sequence). Trimming took off 5 bases at V and 6 bases at J, with 22 bases between the two ends. The CDR3 sequence is 16 residues long. The CDR3: CASSTTTSGQGHGYTF. As DNA, the CDR3 is TGTGCCAGCAGCACAACTACGTCGGGCCAGGGCCATGGCTACACCTTC.

This clone showed up just once. V is TRBV6-5 and J is TRBJ2-1; perhaps TRBD1 as D (8 bases). From germline, CDR1 is MNHEY and CDR2 SVGAGI. The length of the CDR3 is 14 residues. The V end was cut by 10 bases, the J end by 4 bases, with 17 bases between. CDR3 in amino acids: CATRGDRRYNEQFF. CDR3 DNA: TGTGCCACCCGGGGGGACAGGAGATACAATGAGCAGTTCTTC.

In its sample, this clone was seen a few times. The chain links TRBV9 to TRBJ2-7; TRBD2 is a possible D gene (6 bases). The germline gives CDR1 SGDLS, CDR2 YYNGEE. This CDR3 region has 14 residues. V lost 3 bases and J 6 bases, leaving 16 bases between the germline ends. DNA of the CDR3: TGTGCCAGCAGCGCGGACCTCCGGGGGAGCGAGCAGTACTTC. Translating it yields CASSADLRGSEQYF.